This entry is about one T cell receptor (beta chain). These data belong to a study of blood T cell repertoires in COVID-19. Study in general: From the United States, Italy and Spain came samples of acute and convalescent COVID-19.

Clinical history reported by participants formed the basis on which cohorts were assigned. CDR1 is MNHEY, CDR2 SVGEGT, per germline. Trimming took 5 bases from V and 0 from J, leaving 14 bases between them. The CDR3 loop spans 16 amino acids. Methods used by the authors: From reference gene primer amplification, estimates of nucleated cell counts were derived. Measured with immunoSEQ multiplex PCR; TCRdb has only the in-frame clones, and not every one. The DNA was the basis for D and trimming; V, J and clone size are from that table. The sample has over 350,000 clones, roughly 90% seen once. The V and J genes are TRBV6-2 or TRBV6-3 and TRBJ1-3; D possibly corresponds to TRBD1 (5 bases). The source material was PBMCs or T cells enriched from blood (not recorded which). The TCR originated in a woman aged 30 to 39 with acute COVID-19. Here the CDR3 DNA reads TGTGCCAGCAGTGACGACAGCAGATCCTCTGGAAACACCATATATTTT. Its translation: CASSDDSRSSGNTIYF.